This T cell receptor beta chain was sequenced during a study of blood T cell repertoires in COVID-19. Turning to the study itself: Material from acute and convalescent COVID-19 was sourced from the United States, Italy and Spain. Sources were T cells, B-cell-depleted T cells, or PBMCs; the material itself was cDNA or gDNA.

In the source study's methods: Quantification of nucleated cells was approximated via reference gene primer amplification. Generated by immunoSEQ multiplex PCR, the TCRdb table keeps only in-frame clones and is missing some. The V and J calls and clone size were taken over from that table, and D and trimming were inferred from the DNA. The sample lists about 150,000 clones, around 80% occurring once. The J segment lost 1 base and the V segment lost 10 bases, leaving 5 bases of the junction unmatched. The CDR3 consists of 13 residues. Germline CDR1 is ENHRY and CDR2 is SYGVKD. The sample was peripheral blood. The source is a woman aged 45-59 years with acute or convalescent COVID-19. The V and J genes are TRBV10-3 and TRBJ1-1, with TRBD1 matching 8 bases. Written as DNA, the CDR3 is TGTGCCACGACGGGACAGGCGAACACTGAAGCTTTCTTT. Translating gives CATTGQANTEAFF.